The 12 T cell receptor beta chains presented below share a single source sample, sequenced in a study of blood T cell repertoires in COVID-19. Using immunoSEQ multiplex PCR, the repertoire was profiled, and TCRdb retains in-frame clones only, with some absent. This sample has 150,000 or so clones; roughly 84% occur once, and the top ten carry approximately 4%. What was sequenced was peripheral blood. These receptor sequences come from a woman aged 55-70 years with acute or convalescent COVID-19.

V and J are TRBV28 and TRBJ2-7; TRBD2 might be the D (6 bases). V was trimmed by 5 bases and J by 6 bases, leaving 11 bases between them. Germline loops: CDR1 MDHEN, CDR2 SYDVKM. The CDR3 spans 12 residues. The CDR3 protein is CASSPDGGEQYF. CDR3 sequence (DNA): TGTGCCAGCAGTCCAGACGGGGGCGAGCAGTACTTC.

The chain is built from TRBV30 and TRBJ2-5; TRBD2 matches at 9 bases. Germline values: CDR1 GTSNPN, CDR2 SVGIG (reference sequence). The CDR3 totals 14 residues. The V gene end was trimmed by 0 bases and the J gene end by 6 bases; junction bases not matched to a gene: 5. The CDR3 sequence is CAWSVSSGAKTQYF. The CDR3 DNA is TGTGCCTGGAGTGTGTCTAGCGGGGCCAAGACCCAGTACTTC. The whole variable domain, remainder taken from reference TRBV30 and TRBJ2-5, is SQTIHQWPATLVQPVGSPLSLECTVEGTSNPNLYWYRQAAGRGLQLLFYSVGIGQISSEVPQNLSASRPQDRQFILSSKKLLLSDSGFYLCAWSVSSGAKTQYFGPGTRLLVL.

The chain couples TRBV3-1 (or the pseudogene TRBV3-2) to TRBJ1-3; 7 bases align to TRBD1. With 0 bases clipped from V and 0 bases from J, the junction kept 5 bases outside the gene matches. Per the germline V gene, CDR1 is LGHDT and CDR2 is YNNKEL (reference sequence). The CDR3 totals 17 residues. DNA of the CDR3: TGTGCCAGCAGCCAAGACGGGACAGCACTCTCTGGAAACACCATATATTTT. This gives the protein CASSQDGTALSGNTIYF.

This clone was observed a single time. The rearrangement uses TRBV7-2 and TRBJ2-7; D ambiguous. Trimming removed 8 bases at V and 0 bases at J, with 8 bases between. CDR1 and CDR2 from the germline V gene are SGHTA and FQGNSA. This CDR3 contains 12 residues. The CDR3 nucleotides read TGTGCCAGCCGCGCGAGCTCCTACGAGCAGTACTTC. This codes for CASRASSYEQYF. Variable domain in full (rest from reference TRBV7-2 and TRBJ2-7): GAGVSQSPSNKVTEKGKDVELRCDPISGHTALYWYRQSLGQGLEFLIYFQGNSAPDKSGLPSDRFSAERTGGSVSTLTIQRTQQEDSAVYLCASRASSYEQYFGPGTRLTVT.

The chain links TRBV3-1 (or the pseudogene TRBV3-2) to TRBJ2-7; 12 nucleotides agree with TRBD2. From germline, CDR1 is LGHDT and CDR2 YNNKEL (reference sequence). The CDR3 covers 16 residues. Unmatched junction bases numbered 7, after V lost 2 bases and J lost 5 bases. CDR3 in amino acids: CASSQTRTSGINEQYF. The CDR3 bases are TGTGCCAGCAGCCAAACCCGGACTAGCGGGATTAACGAGCAGTACTTC.

This chain connects TRBV4-3 to TRBJ1-1, with D unresolved. Between the trimmed V and J ends, which lost 2 bases and 1 base, there was a span of 11 bases. CDR1 and CDR2 (germline): LGHNA, YSLEER. The CDR3 contains 15 residues. The CDR3 bases are TGCGCCAGCAGCCAAATAGCAAACGCGAACACTGAAGCTTTCTTT. Its protein is CASSQIANANTEAFF.

The chain employs TRBV28 and TRBJ1-6, with D maybe TRBD1 (5 bases). Germline V CDR1 and CDR2: MDHEN, SYDVKM. The CDR3 totals 15 residues. V lost 8 bases, J lost 2 bases, and 13 bases lay in between. CDR3 sequence (DNA): TGTGCCAGCGTACGAAGGGGTCCCTATAATTCACCCCTCCACTTT. Its translation: CASVRRGPYNSPLHF.

CDR3 sequence (DNA): TGTGCCAGCAGCGGGATGAACACTGAAGCTTTCTTT. The encoded protein is CASSGMNTEAFF. The chain links TRBV28 to TRBJ1-1; D remains ambiguous. The ends were cut back, 6 bases at V and 0 bases at J, with 5 bases in the middle. Germline V gene data show CDR1 as MDHEN and CDR2 as SYDVKM. This CDR3 has 12 residues.

The sample holds one count of this clone. V and J are TRBV19 and TRBJ2-1; TRBD2 aligns across 7 bases. Germline CDR1 reads LNHDA; CDR2 reads SQIVND (reference sequence). CDR3 length: 15 residues. J lost 2 bases, V lost 7 bases, and 8 bases had no gene match. The CDR3 loop reads CASTSSAGAYNEQFF. CDR3 DNA sequence: TGTGCCAGTACTTCATCGGCGGGGGCCTACAATGAGCAGTTCTTC.

CDR3 residues: CASSLRLGSTGGSPLHF. The CDR3 region has the DNA TGTGCCAGTAGTCTCCGGTTAGGCTCAACTGGAGGTTCACCCCTCCACTTT. V gene TRBV19 combines with J gene TRBJ1-6; D call uncertain. Trimming removed 5 bases at V and 9 bases at J, with 23 bases between. This CDR3 has 17 amino acids. CDR1 is LNHDA and CDR2 is SQIVND in the germline V gene (reference sequence).

The gene calls are TRBV10-1 and TRBJ2-3; 12 bases are shared with TRBD2. Trimming removed 3 bases from V and 3 bases from J; junction bases left unmatched: 4. Germline assignment: CDR1 WNHNN and CDR2 SYGVQD (reference sequence). CDR3 length equals 16 residues. CDR3 sequence (DNA): TGCGCCAGCAGTGACCCCGGGACTAGCGGGACAGATACGCAGTATTTT. Amino acids: CASSDPGTSGTDTQYF.

The chain links TRBV3-1 (or the pseudogene TRBV3-2) to TRBJ2-1; 9 nucleotides align to TRBD2. Germline CDR1 and CDR2: LGHDT and YNNKEL (reference sequence). With 4 bases clipped from V and 9 bases from J, the junction kept 7 bases outside the gene matches. There are 14 residues in the CDR3. The CDR3 nucleotides are TGTGCCAGCAGCCCACGCGGGACTAGCTCTGAGCAGTTCTTC. Amino acids: CASSPRGTSSEQFF.